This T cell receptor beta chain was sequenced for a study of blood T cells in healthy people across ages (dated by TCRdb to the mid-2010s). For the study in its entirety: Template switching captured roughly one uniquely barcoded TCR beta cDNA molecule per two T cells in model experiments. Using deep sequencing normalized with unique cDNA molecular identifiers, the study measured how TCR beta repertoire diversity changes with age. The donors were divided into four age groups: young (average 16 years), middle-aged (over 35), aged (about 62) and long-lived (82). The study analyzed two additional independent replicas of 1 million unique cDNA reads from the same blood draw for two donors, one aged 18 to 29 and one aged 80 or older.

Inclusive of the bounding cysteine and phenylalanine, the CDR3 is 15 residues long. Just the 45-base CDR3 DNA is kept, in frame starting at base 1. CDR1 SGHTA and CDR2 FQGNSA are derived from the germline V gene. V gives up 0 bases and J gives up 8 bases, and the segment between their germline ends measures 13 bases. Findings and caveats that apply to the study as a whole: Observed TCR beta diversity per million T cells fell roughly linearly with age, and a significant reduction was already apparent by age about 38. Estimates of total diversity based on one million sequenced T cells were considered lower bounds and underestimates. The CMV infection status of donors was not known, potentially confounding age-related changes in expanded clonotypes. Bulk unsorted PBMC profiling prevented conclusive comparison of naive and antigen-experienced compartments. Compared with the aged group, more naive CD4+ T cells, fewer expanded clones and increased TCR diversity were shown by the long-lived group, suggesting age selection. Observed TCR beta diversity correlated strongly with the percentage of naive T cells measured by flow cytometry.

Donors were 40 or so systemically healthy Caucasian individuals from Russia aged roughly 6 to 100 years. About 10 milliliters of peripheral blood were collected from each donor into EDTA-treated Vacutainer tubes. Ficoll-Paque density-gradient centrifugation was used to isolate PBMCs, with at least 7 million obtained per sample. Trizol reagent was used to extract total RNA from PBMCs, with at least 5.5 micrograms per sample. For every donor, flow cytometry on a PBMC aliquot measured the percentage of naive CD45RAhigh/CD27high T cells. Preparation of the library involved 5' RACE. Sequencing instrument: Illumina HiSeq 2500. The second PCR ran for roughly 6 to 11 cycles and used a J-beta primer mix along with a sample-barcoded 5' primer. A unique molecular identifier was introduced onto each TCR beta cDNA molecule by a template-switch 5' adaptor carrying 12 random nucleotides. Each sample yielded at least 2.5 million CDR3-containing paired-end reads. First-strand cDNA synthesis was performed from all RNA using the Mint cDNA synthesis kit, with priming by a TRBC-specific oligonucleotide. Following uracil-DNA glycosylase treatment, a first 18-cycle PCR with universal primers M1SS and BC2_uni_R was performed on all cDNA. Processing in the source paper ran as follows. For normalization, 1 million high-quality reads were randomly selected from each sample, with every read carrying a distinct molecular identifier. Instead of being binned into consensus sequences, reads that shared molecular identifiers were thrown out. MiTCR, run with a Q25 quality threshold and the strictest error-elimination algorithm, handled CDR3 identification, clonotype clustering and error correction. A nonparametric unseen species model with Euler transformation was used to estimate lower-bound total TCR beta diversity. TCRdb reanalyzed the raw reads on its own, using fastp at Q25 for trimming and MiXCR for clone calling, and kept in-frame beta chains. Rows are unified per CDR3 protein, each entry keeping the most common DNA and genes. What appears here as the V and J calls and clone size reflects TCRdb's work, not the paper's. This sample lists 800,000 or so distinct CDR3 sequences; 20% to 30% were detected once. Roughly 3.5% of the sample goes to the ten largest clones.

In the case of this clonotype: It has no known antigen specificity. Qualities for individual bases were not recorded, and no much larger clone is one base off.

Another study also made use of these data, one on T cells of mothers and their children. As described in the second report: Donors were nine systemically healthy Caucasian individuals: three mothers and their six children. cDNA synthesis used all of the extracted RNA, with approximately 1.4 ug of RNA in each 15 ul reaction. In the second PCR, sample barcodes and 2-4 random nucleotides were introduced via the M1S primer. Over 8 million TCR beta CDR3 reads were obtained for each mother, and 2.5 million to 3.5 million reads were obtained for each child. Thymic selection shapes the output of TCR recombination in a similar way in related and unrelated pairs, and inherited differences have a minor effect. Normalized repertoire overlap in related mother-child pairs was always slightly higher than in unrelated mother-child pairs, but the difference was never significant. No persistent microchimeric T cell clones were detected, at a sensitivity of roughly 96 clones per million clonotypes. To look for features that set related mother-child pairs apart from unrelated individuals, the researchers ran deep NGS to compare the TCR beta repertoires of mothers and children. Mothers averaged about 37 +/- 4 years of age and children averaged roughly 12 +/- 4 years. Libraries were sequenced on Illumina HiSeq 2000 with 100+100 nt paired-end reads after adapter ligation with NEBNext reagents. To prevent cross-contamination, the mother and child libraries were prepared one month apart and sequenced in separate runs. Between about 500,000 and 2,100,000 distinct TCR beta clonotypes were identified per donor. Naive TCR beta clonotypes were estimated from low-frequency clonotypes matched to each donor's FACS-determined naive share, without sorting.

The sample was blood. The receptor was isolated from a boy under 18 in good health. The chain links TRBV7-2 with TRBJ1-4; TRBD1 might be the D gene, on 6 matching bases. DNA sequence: TGTGCCAGCAGCTTAGCTCTGGGGGCTTTGGAAAAACTGTTTTTT. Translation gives CASSLALGALEKLFF.